This T cell receptor beta chain was captured by sequencing in a study of lymphopenia after photon versus proton radiotherapy. Broader study findings: Larger post-nadir TCR diversity loss correlated inversely with survival in deceased patients. After the lymphocyte nadir, photon-treated repertoires showed oligoclonal expansion, especially of CD8+ Temra cells. Photon-treated patients lost naive T cells and TCR diversity; proton-treated stayed stable. Authors raise, but do not show, better survival with proton therapy.

Comment on this clone: Antigen unknown. The same CDR3 can be traced to other DNA sequences in this sample.

Some clones are missing from TCRdb's copy, which holds only in-frame ones; the method was immunoSEQ multiplex PCR. Of around 64,000 clones listed, about 90% were seen once; the top ten hold around 2.2%. Germline V gene lookup returns CDR1 GTSNPN and CDR2 SVGIG (reference sequence). There are 12 residues in the CDR3. V dropped 0 bases and J dropped 2 bases, with 4 bases sitting between them. The receptor's source is a woman aged 40 to 50 with cholangiocarcinoma. The chain links TRBV30 to TRBJ1-1, with D unresolved. This sample comprised peripheral blood, obtained from a patient treated with photon-based radiotherapy. The CDR3 is CAWSVLNTEAFF. CDR3 sequence (DNA): TGTGCCTGGAGTGTACTTAACACTGAAGCTTTCTTT.